This T cell receptor (beta chain) is drawn from a study of T cell responses to AZD1222 COVID-19 vaccine. The method was immunoSEQ multiplex PCR; TCRdb's version includes in-frame clones alone and lacks a portion of them. The table lists roughly 150,000 clones, 94% of them singletons, with under 6% in the top ten. CDR3 size: 14 residues. Looked up from germline, CDR1 is MDHEN and CDR2 is SYDVKM. V was pared by 5 bases and J by 3 bases, with 13 bases between. The clonotype originates from an adult who received the AZD1222 COVID-19 vaccine. This specimen was peripheral blood, taken 28 days after the second AZD1222 dose. The genes are TRBV28 and TRBJ1-2, with D unclear. CDR3 sequence (DNA): TGTGCCAGCAGTGCCTCTTCCGTGTACTATGGCTACACCTTC. Amino acid sequence: CASSASSVYYGYTF.